These T cell receptor beta chains were read from a single sample in a study of a mutant IDH1 vaccine in newly diagnosed glioma. The assay was immunoSEQ multiplex PCR, and TCRdb's table has in-frame clones only and misses some. The sample lists about 54,000 clones, less than 90% seen once, with roughly 4% in the top ten. These TCRs' antigens remain unknown. The starting material was PBMCs, obtained from a glioma patient whose treatment included an IDH1 peptide vaccine. The receptors derive from a woman aged 18-29 years with glioma. Each CDR3 is given without its conserved first and last residue. Size is stated for part of the rows, as once, few or many counts, or as a class when the clone is expanded.

v_call	j_call	clone_size	cdr3_length	cdr3_aa
TRBV6-1	TRBJ2-3	NA	13	ASTSGRGSTDTQY
TRBV2	TRBJ2-7	NA	12	ASSLGQGADEQY
TRBV21-1	TRBJ1-3	NA	12	ASSKGSSGNTIY
TRBV6-1	TRBJ1-4	NA	12	ASTWGQVSEKLF
TRBV5-1	TRBJ2-2	NA	13	ASDNRTGRTGELF
TRBV7-9	TRBJ1-4	once	14	ASSLDRGVANEKLF
TRBV11-2	TRBJ2-2	NA	12	ASIEMGVTGELF
TRBV4-1	TRBJ2-5	NA	13	ASSQESSGYRAQY
TRBV5-1	TRBJ2-3	NA	12	ASSPHMGTDTQY
TRBV7-9	TRBJ1-2	NA	12	ASSLVAADYGYT
TRBV9	TRBJ1-3	NA	12	ASSVGTVGNTIY
TRBV5-1	TRBJ2-5	NA	13	ASSLDTAGGETQY
TRBV15	TRBJ2-7	NA	15	ATSSDGPGQGGFEQY
TRBV11-2	TRBJ2-3	NA	13	ASTPGPQAPDTQY
TRBV4-3	TRBJ2-7	NA	12	ASSQGYGTYEQY
TRBV7-2	TRBJ1-3	NA	10	ASSYRADTIY
TRBV5-1	TRBJ1-2	NA	16	ASSLAQPGTGESDGYT
TRBV18	TRBJ2-1	NA	13	ASSPPRGGMDEQF
TRBV5-1	TRBJ1-2	NA	12	ASTLKAGGGGYT
TRBV5-1	TRBJ1-1	medium-sized	13	ASSLGRIMNTEAF
TRBV19	TRBJ2-7	NA	10	ASTGYGYEQY
TRBV11-2	TRBJ2-3	NA	14	ASSSSADRSTDTQY
TRBV4-1	TRBJ1-5	NA	13	ASSHAGGGNQPQH
TRBV5-1	TRBJ2-3	NA	13	ASSPRGADTDTQY
TRBV19	TRBJ2-7	NA	12	ASSSIGTGYEQY
TRBV2	TRBJ1-2	NA	11	ASSVDGYYGYT
TRBV7-9	TRBJ1-5	NA	12	ASSLLGSNQPQH
TRBV5-1	TRBJ2-7	NA	13	ASSLRASGVREQY
TRBV11-2	TRBJ1-2	NA	13	ASSSLKGPNYGYT
TRBV19	TRBJ2-5	NA	11	ASSQDIQETQY
TRBV10-2	TRBJ2-1	NA	13	ASSPGLAAFREQF
TRBV18	TRBJ1-1	NA	13	ASSPPSRGNTEAF
TRBV7-2	TRBJ1-5	NA	16	ASSPRDRGSPRNQPQH
TRBV5-6	TRBJ1-4	NA	13	ASSLKTVDNEKLF
TRBV15	TRBJ1-1	NA	13	ATSRDGNMNTEAF
TRBV4-1	TRBJ2-5	NA	13	ASKRLAGGQETQY
TRBV5-1	TRBJ1-2	NA	11	ASSITDSGGYT
TRBV6-5	TRBJ2-5	once	11	ASSMDGKETQY
TRBV7-9	TRBJ2-1	NA	11	ASSFDEGNEQF
TRBV19	TRBJ2-5	NA	13	ASSSRRGVQETQY
TRBV19	TRBJ2-7	NA	13	ASSVTSGASYEQY
TRBV9	TRBJ2-1	NA	11	ASSLGHLNEQF
TRBV5-6	TRBJ2-3	NA	11	ASNLLGTDTQY
TRBV5-4	TRBJ1-1	NA	14	ASSLVRIQGGTEAF
TRBV27	TRBJ1-2	NA	13	ASSLGGPNSYGYT
TRBV15	TRBJ1-3	NA	15	ATSRDFENPAGNTIY
TRBV2	TRBJ1-2	NA	12	ASMGGIGHYGYT
TRBV18	TRBJ2-5	NA	12	ASSSQVYQETQY
TRBV18	TRBJ2-7	NA	11	ASSPGGSYEQY
TRBV19	TRBJ1-2	NA	11	ASSAGRVYGYT
TRBV30	TRBJ1-1	NA	12	AWSEWAGDTEAF